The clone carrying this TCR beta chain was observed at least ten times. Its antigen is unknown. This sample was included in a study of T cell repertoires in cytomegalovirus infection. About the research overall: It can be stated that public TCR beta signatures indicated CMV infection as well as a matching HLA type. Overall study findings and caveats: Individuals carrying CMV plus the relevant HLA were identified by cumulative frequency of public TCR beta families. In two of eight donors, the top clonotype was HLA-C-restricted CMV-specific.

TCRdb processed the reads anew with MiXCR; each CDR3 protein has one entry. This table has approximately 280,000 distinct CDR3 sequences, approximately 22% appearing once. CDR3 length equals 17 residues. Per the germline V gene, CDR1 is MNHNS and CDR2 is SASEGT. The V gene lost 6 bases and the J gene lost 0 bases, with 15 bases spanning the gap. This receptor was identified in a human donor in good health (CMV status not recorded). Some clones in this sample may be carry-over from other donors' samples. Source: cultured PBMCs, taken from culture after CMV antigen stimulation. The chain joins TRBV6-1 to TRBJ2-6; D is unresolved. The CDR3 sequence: CASRSYGSHSGANVLTF. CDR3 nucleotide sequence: TGTGCCAGCAGATCCTACGGCAGTCACTCTGGGGCCAACGTCCTGACTTTC.